The present entry profiles one T cell receptor (beta chain) with its context. The antigen is undetermined. The data were taken from a study of cytomegalovirus exposure and HLA in healthy donors. Overall study results and limits: V segments that were indistinguishable, TRBV6-2 and TRBV6-3 among them, were omitted from analysis.

The V end was cut by 6 bases, the J end by 0 bases, with 9 bases between. Germline lookup yields CDR1 SNHLY and CDR2 FYNNEI. The CDR3 covers 14 residues. The PCR ran on 60 Vbeta and 13 Jbeta primers. The repertoire was sequenced with immunoSEQ multiplex PCR; TCRdb's copy has only in-frame clones and lacks some. The table shows 100,000 or so clones, with about 68% occurring only once. Sequences were obtained from PBMCs. The chain couples TRBV2 to TRBJ1-5, with D unclear. This TCR came from a male donor in good health and CMV-seropositive. CDR3 nucleotide sequence: TGTGCCAGCAGACGGTCTTTTAGCAATCAGCCCCAGCATTTT. Translation gives CASRRSFSNQPQHF.